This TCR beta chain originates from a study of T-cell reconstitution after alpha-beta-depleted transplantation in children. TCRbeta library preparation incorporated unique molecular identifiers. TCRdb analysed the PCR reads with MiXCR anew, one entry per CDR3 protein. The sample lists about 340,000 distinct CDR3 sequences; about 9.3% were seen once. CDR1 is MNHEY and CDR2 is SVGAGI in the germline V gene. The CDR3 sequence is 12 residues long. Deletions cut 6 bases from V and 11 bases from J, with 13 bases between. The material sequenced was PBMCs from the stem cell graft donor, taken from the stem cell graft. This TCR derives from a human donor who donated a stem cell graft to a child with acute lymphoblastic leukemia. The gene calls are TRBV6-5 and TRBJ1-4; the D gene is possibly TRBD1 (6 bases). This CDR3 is CASSPNREKLFF. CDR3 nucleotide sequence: TGTGCCAGCAGCCCCAACAGGGAGAAACTGTTTTTT.